The TCR beta chain under discussion was sequenced for a study of OX40 agonist ivuxolimab in advanced cancers. On the study more broadly: Three partial responders included one hepatocellular carcinoma patient and two cutaneous melanoma patients.

V gave up 4 bases and J gave up 0 bases, with 7 bases separating them. CDR1 and CDR2 (germline): LGHNA, YNFKEQ. The CDR3 spans 15 residues. Prior autoimmune disease or systemic immunosuppression barred patients. The method was immunoSEQ multiplex PCR; TCRdb's version includes in-frame clones alone and lacks a portion of them. This table holds about 43,000 clones, about 80% found once. The V and J genes are TRBV4-2 and TRBJ2-6; no reliable D call. The sequence was collected from an adult with an advanced solid tumor such as melanoma, head and neck, liver or kidney cancer. The source material was CD4+ or CD8+ T cells sorted from blood, sampled in a trial of the OX40 agonist ivuxolimab. The CDR3 loop reads CASSLGNSGANVLTF. CDR3 coding DNA: TGTGCCAGCAGCCTGGGGAACTCTGGGGCCAACGTCCTGACTTTC.